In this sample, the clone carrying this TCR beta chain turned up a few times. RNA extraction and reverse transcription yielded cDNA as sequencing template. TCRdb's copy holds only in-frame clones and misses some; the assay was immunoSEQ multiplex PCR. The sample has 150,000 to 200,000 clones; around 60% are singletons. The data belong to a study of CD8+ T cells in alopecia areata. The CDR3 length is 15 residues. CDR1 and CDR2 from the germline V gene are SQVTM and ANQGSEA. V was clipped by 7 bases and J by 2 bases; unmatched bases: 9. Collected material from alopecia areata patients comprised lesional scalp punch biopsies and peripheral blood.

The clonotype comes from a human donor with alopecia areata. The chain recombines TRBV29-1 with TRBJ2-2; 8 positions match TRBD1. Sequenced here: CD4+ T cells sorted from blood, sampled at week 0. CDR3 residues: CSAQPQGANTGELFF. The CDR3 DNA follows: TGCAGCGCCCAACCTCAGGGGGCTAACACCGGGGAGCTGTTTTTT.